What follows are 10 T cell receptor beta chains derived from one specimen sequenced in a study of post-analysis software for immune sequencing data. Whole-study findings and limits: TRBV5-6, TRBV5-1 and TRBV20-1 were among 4 or 5 TRBV segments more frequent in patients than controls.

No antigen has been assigned to these receptors. TCR beta cDNA libraries included unique molecular identifiers. TCRdb itself ran the PCR reads through MiXCR, one entry per CDR3 protein. The table includes hundreds of thousands of distinct CDR3 sequences, 55% to 60% detected once. Sequencing input: blood. The receptors derive from a girl between 2 and 10 years old with multiple sclerosis.

The chain recombines TRBV20-1 with TRBJ2-3, with D perhaps TRBD1 (6 bases). V lost 4 bases and J lost 0, with 20 bases in between. The CDR3 spans 17 residues. CDR1 and CDR2 from the germline V gene are DFQATT and SNEGSKA (reference sequence). DNA for the CDR3: TGCAGTGCTAAGAGAAAAGCCAGGGGCCCGAGCACAGATACGCAGTATTTT. Translating gives CSAKRKARGPSTDTQYF.

The V call is TRBV20-1, the J call TRBJ2-5; D not resolved. Looked up from germline, CDR1 is DFQATT and CDR2 is SNEGSKA (reference sequence). This CDR3 contains 11 residues. V was trimmed by 3 bases and J by 1 base, leaving 3 bases between them. The CDR3 is CSASPQETQYF. In DNA form, the CDR3 reads TGCAGTGCTAGCCCCCAAGAGACCCAGTACTTC.

The chain uses TRBV29-1 and TRBJ2-5; the match to TRBD1 covers 9 bases. The J call may be in error: the DNA end matches TRBJ2-4 better. CDR1 SQVTM and CDR2 ANQGSEA come from the germline V gene. The CDR3 has 12 residues. The CDR3 here is CSGGQGTNIQYF. The DNA for the CDR3 is TGCAGCGGCGGACAGGGGACGAACATTCAGTACTTC.

The gene calls are TRBV4-1 and TRBJ2-3; 7 nucleotides match TRBD1. The J segment lost 2 bases and the V segment lost 4 bases, leaving 6 bases of the junction unmatched. The CDR3 has 15 residues. Germline V gene sequence: CDR1 MGHRA, CDR2 YSYEKL. The DNA for the CDR3 is TGCGCCAGCAGCCTAATAGACAGGGCCACAGATACGCAGTATTTT. Amino acid sequence: CASSLIDRATDTQYF.

The chain has TRBV7-9 and TRBJ2-5; D assignment may be TRBD1 or TRBD2 (6 bases each). Gene TRBJ2-7 matches the end of the DNA better, so the J call may be wrong. Germline loops: CDR1 SEHNR, CDR2 FQNEAQ (reference sequence). This CDR3 contains 14 residues. This CDR3 is CASSCYREVHEQYF. CDR3 DNA: TGTGCCAGCAGCTGTTACAGGGAGGTACACGAGCAGTACTTC.

The J gene is TRBJ1-2, the V gene TRBV5-5; possible D gene TRBD1, 6 bases. This CDR3 comprises 16 residues. CDR1 and CDR2 (germline): SGHKS, YYEKEE (reference sequence). Trimming removed 4 bases at V and 4 bases at J, with 20 bases between. CDR3 loop: CASSQNAGGLGYGYTF. The CDR3, as DNA: TGTGCCAGCAGCCAAAATGCCGGGGGGCTTGGCTATGGCTACACCTTC.

This clonotype was counted only a few times. The genes are TRBV6-5 and TRBJ2-7; 7 bases fit TRBD2. The trim removed 10 bases at V and 3 bases at J, leaving 12 bases unmatched. The CDR3 sequence is 14 residues long. The germline V gene has CDR1 MNHEY and CDR2 SVGAGI. The CDR3 spells CATTFRDYLYEQYF. The CDR3 DNA reads TGTGCCACCACTTTCCGGGACTACCTCTACGAGCAGTACTTC.

This clonotype was found a few times. The chain has TRBV4-1 and TRBJ1-5; 9 bases align to TRBD1. From germline, CDR1 is MGHRA and CDR2 YSYEKL. This CDR3 is 15 amino acids long. The trim removed 4 bases at V and 7 bases at J, leaving 8 bases unmatched. In DNA, the CDR3 is TGCGCCAGCAGCCCCCACGGGACAGGGAAACAGCCCCAGCATTTT. Translating gives CASSPHGTGKQPQHF.

CDR3 residues: CASSQGTGLPSDTQYF. The DNA for the CDR3 is TGCGCCAGCAGCCAAGGAACGGGGCTACCCTCGGATACGCAGTATTTT. J is TRBJ2-3 and V is TRBV4-3, with D tentatively TRBD1 or TRBD2 (5 bases each). V lost 1 base, J lost 6 bases, and 17 bases lay in between. The CDR3 length is 16 residues. Looked up from germline, CDR1 is LGHNA and CDR2 is YSLEER.

This clonotype is a singleton in its sample. This chain links TRBV28 with TRBJ2-4; tentatively, D is TRBD1 (6 bases). The better agreement between TRBJ2-7 and the DNA end casts doubt on the J call. Germline-derived CDR1 and CDR2 are MDHEN and SYDVKM. The CDR3 is 17 amino acids. In DNA, the CDR3 is TGTGCCAGCAGTTTAACGGTTACCAGGGGTTTCGCCTACGAGCAGTACTTC. Protein: CASSLTVTRGFAYEQYF.